What follows are 5 T cell receptor beta chains derived from one specimen sequenced in a study of T cell repertoires in cytomegalovirus infection. A single record per CDR3 protein comes from TCRdb applying MiXCR to the reads. The table lists about 740,000 distinct CDR3 sequences, approximately 40% of them singletons. Sequencing used PBMCs. The receptors originated from a human donor in good health (CMV status not recorded). Some clones in this sample may be carry-over from other donors' samples.

Notes on this clonotype: The CDR3 does not end in the conserved phenylalanine or tryptophan, so this is likely a read error. The V call is TRBV12-3 or TRBV12-4, the J call TRBJ2-7, with 8 bases lining up with TRBD2. Trimming cost V 4 bases and J 6 bases; bases outside gene matches: 8. The CDR3 loop spans 14 amino acids. This chain's CDR3 is CASSSGTRTSEQYL. Written as DNA, the CDR3 is TGTGCCAGCAGTTCCGGGACTAGGACGAGCGAGCAGTACTTA.

In this sample, this clonotype turned up a few times. For the CDR3, the DNA is TGTGCCAGCAGTTCTTTCCAGGGCTCTAAAGCTTTCTTT. This codes for CASSSFQGSKAFF. V is TRBV12-3 or TRBV12-4 and J is TRBJ1-1, with D tentatively TRBD1 (5 bases). V was trimmed by 4 bases and J by 9 bases, leaving 15 bases between them. The CDR3 has 13 amino acids.

This clonotype was recorded many times. The chain couples TRBV4-1 to TRBJ1-2; D is possibly TRBD1 (5 bases). Germline lookup yields CDR1 MGHRA and CDR2 YSYEKL. The CDR3 has 13 amino acids. The V gene lost 1 base and the J gene lost 6 bases, with 9 bases spanning the gap. CDR3 sequence (DNA): TGCGCCAGCAGCCAAGTTAGGGGCCATGGCTACACCTTC. Translation: CASSQVRGHGYTF.

V is TRBV29-1 and J is TRBJ2-1, with D perhaps matching TRBD1 or TRBD2 (5 bases each). The CDR3 is made up of 15 amino acids. V was pared by 2 bases and J by 7 bases, with 18 bases between. Germline-derived CDR1 and CDR2 are SQVTM and ANQGSEA. This chain's CDR3 is CSVEPLRGDGNEQFF. The CDR3 bases are TGCAGCGTTGAACCCTTGAGGGGAGACGGTAATGAGCAGTTCTTC.

Of note for this clonotype: This could be a read error, since a much larger clone is one nucleotide away. This CDR3 is missing its conserved last phenylalanine or tryptophan, likely due to a read error. The chain has TRBV7-2 and TRBJ2-7, with D unresolved. The V end lost 5 bases, the J end lost 4 bases, and 12 bases lay between the germline ends. The CDR3 covers 13 residues. CDR1 SGHTA and CDR2 FQGNSA come from the germline V gene. In DNA, the CDR3 is TGTGCCAGCAGCGGGAAGGATACATACGAGCAGTACTTA. This encodes CASSGKDTYEQYL.